This TCR beta chain was obtained from a study of blood T cell repertoires in COVID-19. Study at large: Spain, Italy and the United States supplied samples that represented acute and convalescent COVID-19.

Sequencing was performed with immunoSEQ multiplex PCR; in TCRdb, only in-frame clones are kept and a portion is missing. The table records some 200,000 clones, about 85% of them present only once. Germline CDR1 and CDR2: SQVTM and ANQGSEA. V was shortened by 7 bases and J by 3 bases, with 13 bases between the two germline ends. CDR3 size: 13 residues. The rearrangement links TRBV29-1 to TRBJ1-5; perhaps TRBD1 as D (6 bases). This clonotype was obtained from a man between 65 and 85 years old with acute or convalescent COVID-19. The sequencing input was peripheral blood. DNA for the CDR3: TGCAGCGCGACGGACAGTACCAATCAGCCCCAGCATTTT. Residues: CSATDSTNQPQHF.